This T cell receptor beta chain originates from a study of OX40 agonist ivuxolimab in advanced cancers. Clones were read by immunoSEQ multiplex PCR, and TCRdb kept only the in-frame ones, dropping some. The profile shows tens of thousands of clones, roughly four fifths of them singletons. As to this clone: The antigen is not known.

The V end lost 2 bases, the J end lost 3 bases, and 10 bases lay between the germline ends. This CDR3 comprises 14 residues. CDR1 and CDR2 from the germline V gene are ENHRY and SYGVKD. Study-wide results and caveats: Among T cells, CD8+ cells averaged more expanded clones than CD4+ cells. CD4+ and CD8+ T cells in blood underwent clonal expansion by week 6 at 0.1 to 3.0 mg/kg.

With baseline, cycle 4 day 1, and cycle 7 day 1 as timepoints, blood was sampled. The V call is TRBV10-3, the J call TRBJ1-1, with a weak D call TRBD1 (6 bases). The sequence derives from an adult with an advanced solid tumor such as melanoma, head and neck, liver or kidney cancer. Source: CD4+ or CD8+ T cells sorted from blood, taken in a trial of the OX40 agonist ivuxolimab. The CDR3 spells CAISEKQGYTEAFF. The CDR3 coding sequence is TGTGCCATCAGTGAGAAACAGGGTTACACTGAAGCTTTCTTT.